These 11 T cell receptor delta chains share one sample of origin, sequenced in a study of gamma delta lymphoproliferative disorders and STAT genes. Sequencing used genomic DNA taken from PBMCs of patients and controls. TCRdb re-called clones from the multiplex PCR reads via CATT. The sample records some 1,400 delta-chain clones, roughly 0.85% being singletons. The sequenced material came from blood. The receptors derive from a human donor in good health.

Turning to this clone: This is likely an artifact of a read error, given a far larger clone one base away. Distinct nucleotide sequences in the sample also encode this CDR3. The chain employs TRDV1 and TRDJ1; TRDD3 agrees at 11 bases. Trimming at V came to 0 bases and at J to 4 bases, leaving 16 bases not matched to a gene. Germline lookup yields CDR1 TSWWSYY and CDR2 QGS. This CDR3 is built from 20 residues. Written as DNA, the CDR3 is TGTGCTCTTGGGGAACTGGAATACCCTCGCCGTACTGGGGGATACGATAAACTCATCTTT. It specifies CALGELEYPRRTGGYDKLIF.

Notes on this clone: TCRdb's entry gives the protein of a much larger clone, which mismatches this DNA's translation at residues 14 and 18, likely from a read error; the protein reported here is translated from the DNA. The genes are TRDV1 and TRDJ1; 13 bases match TRDD3. This CDR3 spans 19 amino acids. CDR1 and CDR2 (germline): TSWWSYY, QGS. This CDR3 is CALGEQPLLGDTYADKLTF. As DNA, the CDR3 is TGTGCTCTTGGGGAACAGCCCCTACTGGGGGATACGTACGCCGATAAACTCACCTTT.

This clone was picked up a small number of times. The protein that TCRdb holds for this DNA derives from a much larger clone and differs from the translated DNA at residue 10, which likely indicates a read error; the protein shown here is translated from the DNA. The chain has TRDV2 and TRDJ1, with 9 bases lining up with TRDD3. Trimming at V came to 0 bases and at J to 2 bases, leaving 12 bases not matched to a gene. The CDR3 is 18 amino acids. Germline lookup yields CDR1 GEAIGNYY and CDR2 EKD. The DNA of the CDR3 is TGTGCCTGTGACACCCTACTGGGGGACTCCTTCTTGACCGATAAACTCATCTTT. The encoded protein is CACDTLLGDSFLTDKLIF.

In the case of this clone: The protein TCRdb lists belongs to a much larger clone and differs from this DNA's translation at residue 16, which points to a read error; the protein shown is made from the DNA. The V call is TRDV2, the J call TRDJ1; 8 bases are shared with TRDD3. The CDR3 loop spans 19 amino acids. CDR1 is GEAIGNYY, CDR2 EKD, per germline. CDR3 DNA sequence: TGTGCCTGTGACACCCTCCTTCAAGCCAGTACTGGGGGGTTCGATAACCTCATTTTT. It specifies CACDTLLQASTGGFDNLIF.

The table lists this clone with many counts. The assigned J gene is TRDJ1, but the V gene is uncalled; the D segment call TRDD3 is taken from the table without a DNA check. The CDR3 sequence is 17 residues long. This chain's CDR3 is CASLCLTGGLPVIKLIF. The CDR3 nucleotides are TGTGCTTCATTGTGCCTTACTGGGGGCCTTCCCGTTATTAAACTCATCTTT.

This clone appeared a few times. This likely reflects a read error, since a far larger clone is one base away. This CDR3 is also generated by other DNA sequences in the sample. The chain links TRDV1 to TRDJ1; 12 nucleotides match TRDD3. Per germline, CDR1 TSWWSYY and CDR2 QGS. The length of the CDR3 is 17 residues. The CDR3 region is CALGVTYTGGYTDKLIF. The CDR3 DNA reads TGTGCTCTTGGGGTGACCTACACTGGGGGATACACTGATAAACTCATCTTT.

This clone was observed a few times. TCRdb assigns this DNA the protein of a much larger clone, which departs from its translation at residue 10; this likely reflects a read error, and the protein shown comes from translating the DNA. The V gene is TRDV2, the J gene TRDJ1, with 9 bases lining up with TRDD3. In germline, CDR1 is GEAIGNYY, CDR2 EKD. The J segment lost 4 bases and the V segment lost 0 bases, leaving 5 bases of the junction unmatched. The CDR3 has 15 amino acids. The CDR3 sequence is CACDTVGDIDDKLIF. CDR3 sequence (DNA): TGTGCCTGTGACACCGTGGGGGATATCGACGATAAACTCATCTTT.

Concerning this clone: A far larger clone is one base from this, pointing to a likely read error. The chain links TRDV2 to TRDJ2, with D unclear. Trimming cost V 9 bases and J 4 bases, with 14 bases left between them. The CDR3 is 13 residues long. Germline V gene sequence: CDR1 GEAIGNYY, CDR2 EKD. The CDR3 is CAPSYLPTAQLFF. The CDR3 DNA reads TGTGCCCCCTCTTATCTCCCGACAGCACAACTCTTCTTT.

This clone turned up a few times. TCRdb assigns this DNA the protein of a much larger clone, which departs from its translation at residue 8; this likely reflects a read error, and the protein shown comes from translating the DNA. The chain carries TRDV2 and TRDJ1; D ambiguous. CDR3 length: 17 amino acids. The germline V gene encodes CDR1 GEAIGNYY and CDR2 EKD. V shed 0 bases and J shed 0 bases, with 16 bases lying between them. CDR3 DNA sequence: TGTGCCTGTGACACCGTTGCTGTGTGGGACGACACCGATAAACTCATCTTT. Its translation: CACDTVAVWDDTDKLIF.

This clone was observed a few times. This DNA translates differently at residue 9 from the TCRdb protein, which is that of a much larger clone; a read error is likely, and the protein shown is the DNA's own translation. V usage is TRDV2 and J usage is TRDJ1; D is perhaps TRDD3 (6 bases). Per the germline V gene, CDR1 is GEAIGNYY and CDR2 is EKD. V lost 0 bases and J 0 bases, leaving 19 bases between the germline ends. This CDR3 spans 18 amino acids. CDR3 in amino acids: CACDTVLVEDTYTDKLIF. CDR3 coding DNA: TGTGCCTGTGACACCGTTTTGGTGGAGGATACCTACACCGATAAACTCATCTTT.

This clone was counted at least ten times. A far larger clone is one nucleotide away, so this likely arose from a read error. This specimen includes other DNA sequences encoding the same CDR3. This chain uses TRDV2 with TRDJ1; maybe TRDD3 (5 bases). The CDR3 loop spans 14 amino acids. Germline CDR1 GEAIGNYY, CDR2 EKD. This CDR3 is CACDTVLDTDKLIF. The CDR3 DNA follows: TGTGCCTGTGACACTGTACTGGACACCGATAAGCTCATCTTT.